This T cell receptor beta chain was recorded in a study of blood T cell repertoires in COVID-19. The wider study: Samples of COVID-19 (acute and convalescent) were obtained from the United States, Italy and Spain. The cDNA or gDNA used as material had been derived from T cells, B-cell-depleted T cells, or PBMCs.

J lost 7 bases, V lost 4 bases, and 4 bases had no gene match. The germline gives CDR1 MNHEY, CDR2 SMNVEV (reference sequence). The CDR3 sequence is 15 residues long. In the authors' methods: Estimates of nucleated cell counts were drawn from the amplification of reference gene primers. Here immunoSEQ multiplex PCR was the method, and the copy in TCRdb shows in-frame clones only, minus some. V, J and clone size derive from that table, while D and trimming were established from the DNA sequence. This sample has 93,000 or so clones, with 87% found just once. This clone was recorded only once. The rearrangement joins TRBV27 to TRBJ2-1; 13 bases align to TRBD2. The source of this sequence is a human donor in a cohort sampled during active COVID-19. What was sequenced was peripheral blood. Here the CDR3 DNA reads TGTGCCAGCAGTTCACTAGCGGGAGGGCGAAATGAGCAGTTCTTC. Its translation: CASSSLAGGRNEQFF.